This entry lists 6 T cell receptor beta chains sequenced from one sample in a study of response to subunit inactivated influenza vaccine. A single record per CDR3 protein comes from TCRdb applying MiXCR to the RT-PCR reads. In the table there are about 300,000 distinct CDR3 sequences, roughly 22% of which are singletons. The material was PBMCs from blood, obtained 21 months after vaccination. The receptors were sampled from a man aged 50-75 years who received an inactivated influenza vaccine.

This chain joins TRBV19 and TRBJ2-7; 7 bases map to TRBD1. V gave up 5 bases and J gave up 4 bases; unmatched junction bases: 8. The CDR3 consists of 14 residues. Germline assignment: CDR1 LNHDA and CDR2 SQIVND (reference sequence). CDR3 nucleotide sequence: TGTGCCAGTAGTCGACAGGGAAGTCGGTACGAGCAGTACTTC. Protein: CASSRQGSRYEQYF. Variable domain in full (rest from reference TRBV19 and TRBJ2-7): DGGITQSPKYLFRKEGQNVTLSCEQNLNHDAMYWYRQDPGQGLRLIYYSQIVNDFQKGDIAEGYSVSREKKESFPLTVTSAQKNPTAFYLCASSRQGSRYEQYFGPGTRLTVT.

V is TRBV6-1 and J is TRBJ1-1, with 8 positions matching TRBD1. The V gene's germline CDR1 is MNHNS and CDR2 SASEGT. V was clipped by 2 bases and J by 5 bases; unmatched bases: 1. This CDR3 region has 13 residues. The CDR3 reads CASSEHRGTEAFF. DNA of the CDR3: TGTGCCAGCAGTGAACACAGGGGGACTGAAGCTTTCTTT.

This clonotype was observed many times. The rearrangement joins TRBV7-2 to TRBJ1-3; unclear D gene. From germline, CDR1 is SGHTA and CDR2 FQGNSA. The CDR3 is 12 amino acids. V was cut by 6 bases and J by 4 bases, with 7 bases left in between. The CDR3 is CASRGGGNTIYF. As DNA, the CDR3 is TGTGCCAGCAGGGGAGGCGGAAACACCATATATTTT.

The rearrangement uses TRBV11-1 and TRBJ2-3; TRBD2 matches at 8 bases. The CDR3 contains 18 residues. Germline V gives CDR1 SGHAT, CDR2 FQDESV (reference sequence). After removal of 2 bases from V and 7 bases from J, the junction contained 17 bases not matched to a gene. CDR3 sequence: CASSLRSGGPVSLNTQYF. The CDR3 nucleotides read TGTGCCAGCAGCTTAAGAAGCGGGGGCCCAGTAAGTTTGAATACGCAGTATTTT.

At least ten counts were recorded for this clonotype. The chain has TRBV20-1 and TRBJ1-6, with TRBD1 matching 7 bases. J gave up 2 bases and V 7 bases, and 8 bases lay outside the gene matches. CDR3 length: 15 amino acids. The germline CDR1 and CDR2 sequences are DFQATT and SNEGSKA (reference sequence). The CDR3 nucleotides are TGCAGTGTCCGACAGGGATCTGCCTATAATTCACCCCTCCACTTT. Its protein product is CSVRQGSAYNSPLHF.

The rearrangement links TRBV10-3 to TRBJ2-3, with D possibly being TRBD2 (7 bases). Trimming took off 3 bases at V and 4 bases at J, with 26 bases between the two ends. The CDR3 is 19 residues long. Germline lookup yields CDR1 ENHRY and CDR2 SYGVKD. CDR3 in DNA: TGTGCCATCAGTGAACATTCGGCGGGGGCCAAAACGTCCGCAGATACGCAGTATTTT. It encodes CAISEHSAGAKTSADTQYF.